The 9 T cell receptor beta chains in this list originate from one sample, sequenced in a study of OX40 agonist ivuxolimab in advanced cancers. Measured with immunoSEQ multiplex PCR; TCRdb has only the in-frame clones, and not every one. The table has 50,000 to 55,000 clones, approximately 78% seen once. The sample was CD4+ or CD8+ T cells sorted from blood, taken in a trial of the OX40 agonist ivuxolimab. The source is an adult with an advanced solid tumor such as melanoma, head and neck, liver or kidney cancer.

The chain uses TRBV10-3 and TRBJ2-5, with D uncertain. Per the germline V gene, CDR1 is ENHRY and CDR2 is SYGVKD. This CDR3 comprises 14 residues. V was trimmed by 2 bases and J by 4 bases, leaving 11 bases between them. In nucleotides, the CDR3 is TGTGCCATCAGTGAGGCTCGCGGTGGAGAGACCCAGTACTTC. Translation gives CAISEARGGETQYF.

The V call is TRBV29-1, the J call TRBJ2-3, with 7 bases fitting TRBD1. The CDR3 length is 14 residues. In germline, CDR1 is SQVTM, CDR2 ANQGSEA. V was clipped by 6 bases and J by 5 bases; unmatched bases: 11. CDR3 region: CSVREGAGGDTQYF. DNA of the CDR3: TGCAGCGTCCGCGAGGGGGCCGGTGGAGATACGCAGTATTTT.

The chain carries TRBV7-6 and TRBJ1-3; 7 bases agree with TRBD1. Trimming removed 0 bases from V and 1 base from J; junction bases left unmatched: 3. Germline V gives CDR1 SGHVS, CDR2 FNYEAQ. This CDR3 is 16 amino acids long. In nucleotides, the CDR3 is TGTGCCAGCAGCTTAGCGCAGGGGGGGTCTGGAAACACCATATATTTT. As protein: CASSLAQGGSGNTIYF. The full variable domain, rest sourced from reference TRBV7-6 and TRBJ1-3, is GAGVSQSPRYKVTKRGQDVALRCDPISGHVSLYWYRQALGQGPEFLTYFNYEAQQDKSGLPNDRFSAERPEGSISTLTIQRTEQRDSAMYRCASSLAQGGSGNTIYFGEGSWLTVV.

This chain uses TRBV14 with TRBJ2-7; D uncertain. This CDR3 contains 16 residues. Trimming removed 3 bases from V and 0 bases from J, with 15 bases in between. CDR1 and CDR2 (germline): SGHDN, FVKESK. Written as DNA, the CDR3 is TGTGCCAGCAGCCAGAAGACACCGCAAGACTCCTACGAGCAGTACTTC. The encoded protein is CASSQKTPQDSYEQYF.

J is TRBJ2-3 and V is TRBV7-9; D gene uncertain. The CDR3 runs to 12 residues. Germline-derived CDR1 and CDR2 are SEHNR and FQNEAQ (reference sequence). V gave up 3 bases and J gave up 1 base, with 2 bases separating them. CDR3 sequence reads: CASSLGTDTQYF. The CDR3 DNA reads TGTGCCAGCAGCTTGGGCACAGATACGCAGTATTTT.

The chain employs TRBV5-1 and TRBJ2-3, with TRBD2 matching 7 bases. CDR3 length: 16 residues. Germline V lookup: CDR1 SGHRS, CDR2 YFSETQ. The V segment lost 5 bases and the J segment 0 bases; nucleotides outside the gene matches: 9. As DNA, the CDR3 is TGCGCCAGCAGTCAGCGGGGCGATGCTAGCACAGATACGCAGTATTTT. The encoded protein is CASSQRGDASTDTQYF.

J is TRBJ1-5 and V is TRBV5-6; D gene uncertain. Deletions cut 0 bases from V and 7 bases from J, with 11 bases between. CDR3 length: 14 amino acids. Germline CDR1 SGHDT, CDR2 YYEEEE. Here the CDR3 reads CASSLGPSYQPQHF. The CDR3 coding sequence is TGTGCCAGCAGCTTGGGCCCTTCGTACCAGCCCCAGCATTTT.

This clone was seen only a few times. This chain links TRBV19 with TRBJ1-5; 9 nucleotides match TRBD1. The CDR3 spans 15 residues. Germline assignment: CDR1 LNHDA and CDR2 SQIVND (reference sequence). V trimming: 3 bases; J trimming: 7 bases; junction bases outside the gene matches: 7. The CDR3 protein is CASSIPGQGGQPQHF. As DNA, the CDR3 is TGTGCCAGTAGTATCCCGGGACAGGGTGGGCAGCCCCAGCATTTT.

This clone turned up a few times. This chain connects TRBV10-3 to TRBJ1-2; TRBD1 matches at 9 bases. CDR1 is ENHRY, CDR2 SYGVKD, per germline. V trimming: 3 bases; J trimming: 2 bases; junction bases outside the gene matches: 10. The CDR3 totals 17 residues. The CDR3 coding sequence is TGTGCCATCAGTGATATAATCGCGGGACAGGGCAACTATGGCTACACCTTC. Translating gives CAISDIIAGQGNYGYTF.